The 21 T cell receptor beta chains reported below all come from one sample, sequenced in a study of CD8+CD57+ T cells in acquired aplastic anemia. TCR beta VDJ combinations and CDR3 sequences were profiled from genomic DNA. TCRdb recomputed calls from the reads with MiXCR, one row per CDR3 protein. The repertoire has about half a million distinct CDR3 sequences, around 30% of them found once; the top ten carry roughly 0.89%. Patients chosen for sequencing had CD8+CD57+ cells that had expanded, as shown by flow cytometry. Sequencing was carried out using sorted CD4+, CD8+, or CD8+CD57+ T cells (not recorded which) from PBMCs. The origin of the receptors is a human donor with aplastic anemia.

The sample holds a few counts of this clonotype. This chain links TRBV19 with TRBJ2-6; 7 bases match TRBD1. Per the germline V gene, CDR1 is LNHDA and CDR2 is SQIVND (reference sequence). V lost 4 bases, J lost 0 bases, and 9 bases stayed unmatched. This CDR3 is 18 amino acids long. CDR3 protein: CASSTGRTGSSGANVLTF. CDR3 bases: TGTGCCAGTAGTACCGGCCGGACAGGCAGCTCTGGGGCCAACGTCCTGACTTTC.

Many counts were recorded for this clonotype. The V gene is TRBV7-3, the J gene TRBJ2-7, with D hard to call. Germline V gene data show CDR1 as SGHTA and CDR2 as FQGTGA. The CDR3 spans 13 residues. V gave up 0 bases and J gave up 3 bases, with 6 bases separating them. CDR3 coding DNA: TGTGCCAGCAGCTTAACGGGCGACTACGAGCAGTACTTC. Translation gives CASSLTGDYEQYF. Full variable domain (rest looked up from reference TRBV7-3 and TRBJ2-7): GAGVSQTPSNKVTEKGKYVELRCDPISGHTALYWYRQSLGQGPEFLIYFQGTGAADDSGLPNDRFFAVRPEGSVSTLKIQRTERGDSAVYLCASSLTGDYEQYFGPGTRLTVT.

The genes are TRBV6-1 and TRBJ2-7, with 7 bases matching TRBD1. The CDR3 has 15 amino acids. The V gene end was trimmed by 2 bases and the J gene end by 2 bases; junction bases not matched to a gene: 6. Germline V gene lookup returns CDR1 MNHNS and CDR2 SASEGT. In nucleotides, the CDR3 is TGTGCCAGCAGTGAACCGGGACAGACCCCCTACGAGCAGTACTTC. Translation: CASSEPGQTPYEQYF.

The chain combines TRBV7-6 with TRBJ2-2, with D possibly being TRBD2 (6 bases). The CDR3 extends over 15 amino acids. The germline V gene has CDR1 SGHVS and CDR2 FNYEAQ. V dropped 2 bases and J dropped 8 bases, with 15 bases sitting between them. The CDR3 loop reads CASSLNLPGVGELFF. For the CDR3, the DNA is TGTGCCAGCAGCTTAAATCTCCCGGGGGTGGGGGAGCTGTTTTTT.

This clonotype has only a few counts. The V and J genes are TRBV30 and TRBJ1-5; D might be TRBD1 (6 bases). The germline V and J ends were trimmed by 4 bases and 3 bases, with 10 bases remaining between them. The CDR3 has 13 amino acids. Germline V CDR1 and CDR2: GTSNPN, SVGIG (reference sequence). The CDR3 nucleotides read TGTGCCTGGAATTACAGGGACAATCAGCCCCAGCATTTT. Protein sequence: CAWNYRDNQPQHF.

The chain carries TRBV11-2 and TRBJ2-1; D may be TRBD1 (5 bases). Looked up from germline, CDR1 is SGHAT and CDR2 is FQNNGV. V dropped 4 bases and J dropped 6 bases, with 13 bases sitting between them. The CDR3 consists of 14 residues. The CDR3 spells CASSWTLQGNEQFF. The CDR3 bases are TGTGCCAGCAGCTGGACACTTCAGGGCAATGAGCAGTTCTTC.

V and J are TRBV20-1 and TRBJ2-1; D is tentatively TRBD1 or TRBD2 (5 bases each). Germline CDR1 is DFQATT and CDR2 is SNEGSKA (reference sequence). Trimming cost V 3 bases and J 4 bases, with 13 bases left between them. CDR3 length equals 14 residues. The CDR3: CSASRGGLYNEQFF. The CDR3 nucleotides read TGCAGTGCTAGTCGGGGCGGATTGTACAATGAGCAGTTCTTC.

This clonotype showed up just a few times. J is TRBJ2-1 and V is TRBV6-1, with TRBD1 identical over 11 bases. The CDR3 length is 14 residues. J gave up 8 bases and V 5 bases, and 5 bases lay outside the gene matches. The germline V gene has CDR1 MNHNS and CDR2 SASEGT. The CDR3 loop is CASSRGQGVDEQFF. Written as DNA, the CDR3 is TGTGCCAGCAGTCGGGGACAGGGGGTCGATGAGCAGTTCTTC.

This clonotype appeared a few times. This chain connects TRBV2 to TRBJ1-2, with D perhaps matching TRBD1 (6 bases). The CDR3 covers 15 residues. In germline, CDR1 is SNHLY, CDR2 FYNNEI. V dropped 0 bases and J dropped 0 bases, with 8 bases sitting between them. This CDR3 is CASSEARGTNYGYTF. The DNA for the CDR3 is TGTGCCAGCAGTGAAGCGAGGGGGACTAACTATGGCTACACCTTC.

The table lists this clonotype with many counts. This rearrangement joins TRBV10-1 to TRBJ2-3; the D gene is possibly TRBD1 (5 bases). Germline V gives CDR1 WNHNN, CDR2 SYGVQD (reference sequence). V was shortened by 7 bases and J by 4 bases, with 15 bases between the two germline ends. This CDR3 spans 14 amino acids. DNA for the CDR3: TGCGCCAGCAACGTCAGGGAAAGTGCAGATACGCAGTATTTT. Its protein is CASNVRESADTQYF.

Concerning this clonotype: A much more abundant neighbour one base away suggests this may be a read error. This likely comes from a read error, as the CDR3 has no conserved phenylalanine or tryptophan at its end. The V call is TRBV2, the J call TRBJ1-1, with TRBD1 matching over 8 bases. The CDR3 has 12 amino acids. Germline CDR1 SNHLY, CDR2 FYNNEI. The ends lost 8 bases at V and 6 bases at J; junction bases unmatched: 5. CDR3 bases: TGTGCCAGCGCACAGGGGGACTCTGAAGCTTTCCTT. The encoded protein is CASAQGDSEAFL.

As regards this clonotype: Since a much larger clone is just one base distant, this may be a read error. This chain joins TRBV9 and TRBJ1-2, with 9 bases matching TRBD1. The CDR3 totals 14 residues. Germline assignment: CDR1 SGDLS and CDR2 YYNGEE. CDR3 nucleotide sequence: TGTGCCAGCAGCCGCGACGGACAGGGGTATGGCCACACCTTC. It encodes CASSRDGQGYGHTF.

This clonotype was detected many times. A junction boundary mismatches the germline segment, possibly from a read error. The chain joins TRBV7-9 to TRBJ1-1; 9 bases line up with TRBD1. The length of the CDR3 is 13 residues. CDR1 is SEHNR, CDR2 FQNEAQ, per germline (reference sequence). The CDR3 loop reads CASSQDRGTEAFF. The CDR3 DNA is TGCGCCAGCAGCCAAGACAGGGGGACTGAAGCTTTCTTT.

This clonotype was seen ten or more times. The J gene is TRBJ2-5, the V gene TRBV29-1, with 7 nucleotides matching TRBD1. The V segment lost 6 bases and the J segment 5 bases; nucleotides outside the gene matches: 6. The CDR3 consists of 12 residues. CDR1 and CDR2 from the germline V gene are SQVTM and ANQGSEA. The chain's CDR3 is CSVKPTGETQYF. The CDR3 region has the DNA TGCAGCGTGAAGCCGACAGGGGAGACCCAGTACTTC.

This clonotype was seen at least ten times. This chain connects TRBV19 to TRBJ2-5; D perhaps matches TRBD1 (7 bases). Deletions cut 8 bases from V and 5 bases from J, with 18 bases between. The CDR3 length is 14 residues. The germline gives CDR1 LNHDA, CDR2 SQIVND (reference sequence). CDR3 nucleotides: TGTGCCAGTGGAGGGGGCATGGGTTGGGAGACCCAGTACTTC. Its protein is CASGGGMGWETQYF.

The chain combines TRBV27 with TRBJ1-6; 9 nucleotides line up with TRBD1. This CDR3 is built from 16 residues. Unmatched junction bases numbered 4, after V lost 2 bases and J lost 5 bases. The germline V gene encodes CDR1 MNHEY and CDR2 SMNVEV (reference sequence). The chain's CDR3 is CASSLRDRAHNSPLHF. Written as DNA, the CDR3 is TGTGCCAGCAGTTTAAGGGACAGGGCACATAATTCACCCCTCCACTTT.

As to this clonotype: A much larger clone differs by one base, so this may be a read error. V is TRBV20-1 and J is TRBJ1-2; 7 bases align to TRBD1. Germline CDR1 and CDR2: DFQATT and SNEGSKA (reference sequence). Trimming cost V 0 bases and J 5 bases; bases outside gene matches: 6. The CDR3 loop spans 14 amino acids. The CDR3 nucleotides read TGCAGTGCTAGAGACCGGGGCAGGGGGTATGGCTACACCTTC. It is translated as CSARDRGRGYGYTF.

This clonotype has only a few counts. The chain uses TRBV9 and TRBJ2-7, with D possibly being TRBD1 (5 bases). The CDR3 totals 14 residues. V was shortened by 0 bases and J by 4 bases, with 11 bases between the two germline ends. CDR1 is SGDLS, CDR2 YYNGEE, per germline. The CDR3 DNA sequence: TGTGCCAGCAGCGTAGATCAGGGTCTTTACGAGCAGTACTTC. Translated: CASSVDQGLYEQYF. Variable domain in full (rest from reference TRBV9 and TRBJ2-7): DSGVTQTPKHLITATGQRVTLRCSPRSGDLSVYWYQQSLDQGLQFLIQYYNGEERAKGNILERFSAQQFPDLHSELNLSSLELGDSALYFCASSVDQGLYEQYFGPGTRLTVT.

The chain employs TRBV4-2 and TRBJ2-5, with no clear D. V shed 4 bases and J shed 5 bases, with 14 bases lying between them. The CDR3 is 14 residues long. CDR1 is LGHNA, CDR2 YNFKEQ, per germline. CDR3 nucleotides: TGTGCCAGCAGCCGGATCGGAGCTGGCGAGACCCAGTACTTC. Amino acid sequence: CASSRIGAGETQYF.

J is TRBJ1-3 and V is TRBV11-2; D is perhaps TRBD1 (5 bases). V lost 2 bases to trimming and J lost 0 bases, with 14 bases between them. Germline V CDR1 and CDR2: SGHAT, FQNNGV. The CDR3 is made up of 17 amino acids. CDR3 in DNA: TGTGCCAGCAGCTTAATGTCAGGGCTCGCCTCTGGAAACACCATATATTTT. Its translation: CASSLMSGLASGNTIYF.

The CDR3 region has the DNA TGTGCCAGCAGCCACGAGGGGGGGGACTATGGCTACACCTTC. Its translation is CASSHEGGDYGYTF. V gene TRBV3-1 combines with J gene TRBJ1-2, with a tentative D call TRBD1 (6 bases). CDR1 is LGHDT, CDR2 YNNKEL, per germline (reference sequence). The CDR3 consists of 14 residues. V shed 3 bases and J shed 3 bases, with 11 bases lying between them.